Listed below are T cell receptor beta chains from one sample, sequenced in a study of blood T cells in healthy people across ages. In TCRdb, the 5' RACE reads were re-called with MiXCR into one record per CDR3 protein. In the table there are almost 800,000 distinct CDR3 sequences, 55% to 75% of which are singletons. Sample: blood. These receptors were collected from a young man in good health. The CDR3 runs from the conserved cysteine through the conserved F or W. Expanded clones get a size class; other rows say once, few or many, or leave the size out.

abundance	v_gene	j_gene	CDR3aa
NA	TRBV9	TRBJ1-2	CASTAQGAAYGYTF
few	TRBV7-2	TRBJ1-6	CASSPRLRAQNSYNSPLHF
NA	TRBV4-3	TRBJ2-7	CASSQDTSGRVEQYF
NA	TRBV6-6	TRBJ2-5	CASRDKPVGVQETQYF
NA	TRBV27	TRBJ1-2	CASSSGQGVYYGYTF
many	TRBV28	TRBJ2-1	CASSLPFLAAGYNEQFF
NA	TRBV11-2	TRBJ2-1	CASSFGQGAGNEQFF
NA	TRBV20-1	NA	CSARDSSTFEQYF
NA	TRBV6-2/TRBV6-3	TRBJ2-3	CASSPGTLFLSDTQYF
NA	TRBV7-9	TRBJ2-2	CASSSERHRGTGELFF